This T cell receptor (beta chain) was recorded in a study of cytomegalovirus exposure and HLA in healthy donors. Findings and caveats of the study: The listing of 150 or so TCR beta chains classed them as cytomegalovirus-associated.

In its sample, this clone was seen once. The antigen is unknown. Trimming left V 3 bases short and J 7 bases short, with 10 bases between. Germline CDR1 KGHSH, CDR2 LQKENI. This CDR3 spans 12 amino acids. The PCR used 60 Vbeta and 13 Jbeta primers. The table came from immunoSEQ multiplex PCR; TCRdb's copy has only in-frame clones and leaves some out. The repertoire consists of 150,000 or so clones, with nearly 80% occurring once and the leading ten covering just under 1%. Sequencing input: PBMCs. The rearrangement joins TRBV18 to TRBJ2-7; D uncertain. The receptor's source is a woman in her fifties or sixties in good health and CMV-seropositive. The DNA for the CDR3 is TGTGCCAGCTCACCCGGAGCTGGAGAGCAGTACTTC. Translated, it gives CASSPGAGEQYF.